The next 22 T cell receptor beta chains were all read from a single sample in a study of cytomegalovirus exposure and HLA in healthy donors. Libraries were prepared by immunoSEQ multiplex PCR; TCRdb keeps only in-frame clonotypes and omits some of them. The sample shows some 170,000 clones, roughly 83% of them seen only once. Sequencing used PBMCs. The source is a young man in good health and CMV-seropositive.

This chain joins TRBV6-5 and TRBJ2-5, with D maybe TRBD1 (5 bases). The CDR3 sequence is 12 residues long. Germline V gene data show CDR1 as MNHEY and CDR2 as SVGAGI. The V gene lost 6 bases and the J gene lost 7 bases, with 12 bases spanning the gap. The CDR3 spells CASSTQGGTQYF. CDR3 bases: TGTGCCAGCAGCACTCAGGGCGGGACCCAGTACTTC.

The chain employs TRBV6-4 and TRBJ1-2, with 11 bases matching TRBD1. Trimming took 0 bases from V and 4 from J; bases not matched to a gene: 1. The CDR3 is 15 residues long. Germline lookup yields CDR1 MRHNA and CDR2 SNTAGT. The CDR3 DNA reads TGTGCCAGCAGTGACTCCGGGACAGGGGGCTATGGCTACACCTTC. This gives the protein CASSDSGTGGYGYTF.

The chain joins TRBV18 to TRBJ2-7, with TRBD1 identical over 8 bases. V was clipped by 2 bases and J by 5 bases; unmatched bases: 5. Germline V lookup: CDR1 KGHSH, CDR2 LQKENI. The CDR3 spans 14 residues. The CDR3: CASSPSGQENEQYF. CDR3 in DNA: TGTGCCAGCTCACCATCGGGACAGGAGAACGAGCAGTACTTC.

This chain's CDR3 is CASSPRQDRYTEAFF. In DNA, the CDR3 is TGTGCCAGTAGTCCTCGACAGGACCGTTACACTGAAGCTTTCTTT. The chain combines TRBV19 with TRBJ1-1; tentatively, D is TRBD1 (6 bases). This CDR3 spans 15 amino acids. Germline-derived CDR1 and CDR2 are LNHDA and SQIVND (reference sequence). The germline V and J ends were trimmed by 5 bases and 3 bases, with 16 bases remaining between them.

This clone was seen many times. The V call is TRBV9, the J call TRBJ1-2, with 8 positions matching TRBD1. The V gene's germline CDR1 is SGDLS and CDR2 YYNGEE. With V trimmed by 4 bases and J by 2 bases, 7 bases remained unmatched. CDR3 length: 15 amino acids. DNA for the CDR3: TGTGCCAGCAGCCCTAGCCGGGACAGGAACTATGGCTACACCTTC. It is translated as CASSPSRDRNYGYTF.

Here the CDR3 reads CASSFRDRGTVGSPLHF. For the CDR3, the DNA is TGTGCCAGCAGCTTCCGGGACAGGGGTACGGTGGGTTCACCCCTCCACTTT. The rearrangement uses TRBV9 and TRBJ1-6; 10 nucleotides align to TRBD1. The CDR3 consists of 17 residues. V was clipped by 4 bases and J by 9 bases; unmatched bases: 13. Germline CDR1 reads SGDLS; CDR2 reads YYNGEE.

This sequence joins TRBV15 and TRBJ1-1, with 7 nucleotides matching TRBD1. V gave up 9 bases and J gave up 1 base; unmatched junction bases: 5. Germline CDR1 reads LNHNV; CDR2 reads YYDKDF (reference sequence). The CDR3 totals 13 residues. CDR3 nucleotide sequence: TGTGCCACGGGGGGACAGCCGAACACTGAAGCTTTCTTT. Translation gives CATGGQPNTEAFF.

This chain connects TRBV11-2 to TRBJ2-7; D gene uncertain. The V end lost 0 bases, the J end lost 1 base, and 7 bases lay between the germline ends. This CDR3 is built from 14 residues. Germline assignment: CDR1 SGHAT and CDR2 FQNNGV. CDR3 DNA: TGTGCCAGCAGCTTAGATTTAGTATCCTACGAGCAGTACTTC. Its protein is CASSLDLVSYEQYF. The full variable domain, completed using reference TRBV11-2 and TRBJ2-7, is EAGVAQSPRYKIIEKRQSVAFWCNPISGHATLYWYQQILGQGPKLLIQFQNNGVVDDSQLPKDRFSAERLKGVDSTLKIQPAKLEDSAVYLCASSLDLVSYEQYFGPGTRLTVT.

This clone appeared once. The J gene is TRBJ1-6, the V gene TRBV5-1; D gene unclear. V shed 0 bases and J shed 5 bases, with 15 bases lying between them. In germline, CDR1 is SGHRS, CDR2 YFSETQ. The CDR3 sequence is 17 residues long. As DNA, the CDR3 is TGCGCCAGCAGCTTGGGCGGACTAGTGTCCCATAATTCACCCCTCCACTTT. Protein product: CASSLGGLVSHNSPLHF.

This clone was observed a single time. This chain connects TRBV18 to TRBJ2-7; D is perhaps TRBD1 (6 bases). The CDR3 has 14 amino acids. With 0 bases removed from V and 3 bases from J, the gap between germline ends came to 9 bases. Germline lookup yields CDR1 KGHSH and CDR2 LQKENI. The DNA of the CDR3 is TGTGCCAGCTCACCACCGGGCAGGGGCTACGAGCAGTACTTC. It encodes CASSPPGRGYEQYF.

J is TRBJ1-1 and V is TRBV15, with TRBD1 matching 7 bases. CDR1 is LNHNV and CDR2 is YYDKDF in the germline V gene (reference sequence). V trimming: 0 bases; J trimming: 8 bases; junction bases outside the gene matches: 3. This CDR3 has 13 amino acids. In DNA, the CDR3 is TGTGCCACCAGCAGAGATTGGACAGGCGAAGCTTTCTTT. This codes for CATSRDWTGEAFF.

V usage is TRBV10-3 and J usage is TRBJ2-7, with 11 bases lining up with TRBD2. The CDR3 consists of 15 residues. Germline-derived CDR1 and CDR2 are ENHRY and SYGVKD. The V segment lost 3 bases and the J segment 7 bases; nucleotides outside the gene matches: 8. The CDR3 nucleotides are TGTGCCATCAGTGAAGAGTTAGCGGGGGGGAGAGAGCAGTACTTC. This codes for CAISEELAGGREQYF.

The chain recombines TRBV9 with TRBJ2-5; 13 bases agree with TRBD2. In germline, CDR1 is SGDLS, CDR2 YYNGEE. CDR3 length: 16 residues. The V segment lost 4 bases and the J segment 5 bases; nucleotides outside the gene matches: 8. DNA for the CDR3: TGTGCCAGCAGCTGGACTAGCGGGGGAATGGAGGAGACCCAGTACTTC. It encodes CASSWTSGGMEETQYF.

The rearrangement joins TRBV11-1 to TRBJ2-6; the match to TRBD2 covers 15 bases. The CDR3 has 19 amino acids. Trimming took 3 bases from V and 1 from J; bases not matched to a gene: 4. Per the germline V gene, CDR1 is SGHAT and CDR2 is FQDESV (reference sequence). CDR3 sequence reads: CASSFGTSGRRSGANVLTF. The CDR3 bases are TGTGCCAGCAGCTTTGGGACTAGCGGGAGGCGGTCTGGGGCCAACGTCCTGACTTTC.

The V and J genes are TRBV5-8 and TRBJ1-4; 8 nucleotides line up with TRBD1. Germline CDR1 and CDR2: SGHTS and YDEGEE. The CDR3 is 18 amino acids. V shed 4 bases and J 7 bases; nucleotides not matched to a gene: 18. In DNA form, the CDR3 reads TGTGCCAGCAGCCCTGGCTTTCGGACAGGGAAGTTCGGTGAAAAACTGTTTTTT. As protein: CASSPGFRTGKFGEKLFF.

The rearrangement uses TRBV28 and TRBJ1-6; no firm D call. V lost 7 bases and J lost 0, with 13 bases in between. This CDR3 is 16 amino acids long. Per germline, CDR1 MDHEN and CDR2 SYDVKM. CDR3 residues: CASTGERSSYNSPLHF. In nucleotides, the CDR3 is TGTGCCAGCACCGGGGAAAGGAGCTCCTATAATTCACCCCTCCACTTT.

The chain recombines TRBV7-6 with TRBJ1-4; D gene ambiguous. The CDR3 consists of 17 residues. Germline V gene sequence: CDR1 SGHVS, CDR2 FNYEAQ. Between the trimmed V and J ends, which lost 5 bases and 0 bases, there was a span of 16 bases. The CDR3 DNA sequence: TGTGCCAGCAGCCCAGCGGGATCCCTTGCAACTAATGAAAAACTGTTTTTT. This translates into CASSPAGSLATNEKLFF.

The chain carries TRBV25-1 and TRBJ1-1; TRBD1 matches 10 bases. The germline V gene encodes CDR1 MGHDK and CDR2 SYGVNS. V trimming: 4 bases; J trimming: 6 bases; junction bases outside the gene matches: 5. CDR3 length: 14 amino acids. CDR3 DNA: TGTGCCAGCAGTGGATACGACAGGGGGCCTGAAGCTTTCTTT. Its translation: CASSGYDRGPEAFF.

CDR3 coding DNA: TGCGCCAGCGGACTAGCGGGGGGACCTTACGAGCAGTACTTC. It encodes CASGLAGGPYEQYF. The chain links TRBV5-1 to TRBJ2-7, with 14 bases aligning to TRBD2. Unmatched junction bases numbered 4, after V lost 7 bases and J lost 4 bases. CDR1 and CDR2 (germline): SGHRS, YFSETQ. CDR3 length: 14 amino acids.

This chain uses TRBV5-6 with TRBJ2-5, with D maybe TRBD2 (5 bases). The V end was cut by 1 base, the J end by 4 bases, with 14 bases between. The length of the CDR3 is 15 residues. Germline V CDR1 and CDR2: SGHDT, YYEEEE. CDR3 nucleotides: TGTGCCAGCAGCTTGATGGGAGTTCTCTCAGAGACCCAGTACTTC. Residues: CASSLMGVLSETQYF.

CDR3 nucleotides: TGCGCCAGCGCTCCGGGACAGGGGGCGCGAAGGCAGTACTTC. This codes for CASAPGQGARRQYF. The chain has TRBV10-1 and TRBJ2-7; 12 nucleotides match TRBD1. The V segment lost 8 bases and the J segment 9 bases; nucleotides outside the gene matches: 11. This CDR3 has 14 amino acids. Germline assignment: CDR1 WNHNN and CDR2 SYGVQD (reference sequence).

This clone was seen repeatedly, ten times or more. The CDR3 bases are TGTGCCAGCTCACAGGGAAAATATGGCTACACCTTC. Translating it yields CASSQGKYGYTF. V usage is TRBV19 and J usage is TRBJ1-2; weak D call: TRBD1 (6 bases). CDR3 length: 12 amino acids. Germline CDR1 is LNHDA and CDR2 is SQIVND (reference sequence). The V end lost 9 bases, the J end lost 5 bases, and 13 bases lay between the germline ends.